Following are 6 T cell receptor beta chains from one sample sequenced in a study of glioma-infiltrating T cells. The iRepertoire nested amplicon-rescue multiplex PCR amplified TCR alpha and beta CDR3s from RNA. TCRdb called the multiplex PCR reads again in MiXCR, with one record for every CDR3 protein. The profile shows approximately 120,000 distinct CDR3 sequences, approximately 25% of them singletons. Sequencing was done on a sample of glioma tissue, nonneoplastic brain tissue, or PBMCs (not recorded which). The receptors were gathered from a human donor with low-grade glioma or glioblastoma, undergoing nonglioma brain surgery, or in good health (not recorded which).

In its sample, this clonotype was seen many times. This chain joins TRBV4-3 and TRBJ2-7; possible D gene TRBD2, 6 bases. CDR1 and CDR2 (germline): LGHNA, YSLEER. The CDR3 consists of 16 residues. V lost 4 bases, J lost 5 bases, and 21 bases lay in between. Here the CDR3 reads CASSPTTSPYADEQYF. The DNA of the CDR3 is TGCGCCAGCAGCCCTACGACTAGTCCGTATGCCGACGAGCAGTACTTC.

This clonotype was seen repeatedly, ten times or more. The gene calls are TRBV5-4 and TRBJ2-1; D unclear. CDR1 and CDR2 (germline): SGHNT, YYREEE (reference sequence). There are 14 residues in the CDR3. V shed 4 bases and J shed 0 bases, with 8 bases lying between them. CDR3 DNA sequence: TGTGCCAGCAGCCTTGGTAACTCCTACAATGAGCAGTTCTTC. This sequence encodes CASSLGNSYNEQFF.

CDR3 coding DNA: TGTGCCTGCATTATAAACGGGGGATCATCCTACAATGAGCAGTTCTTC. Protein product: CACIINGGSSYNEQFF. The rearrangement links TRBV6-5 to TRBJ2-1, with D tentatively TRBD2 (6 bases). The CDR3 contains 16 residues. Germline V CDR1 and CDR2: MNHEY, SVGAGI. V was shortened by 11 bases and J by 1 base, with 21 bases between the two germline ends.

This clonotype was picked up many times. The rearrangement uses TRBV12-3 or TRBV12-4 and TRBJ1-1; D is unclear. The CDR3 loop spans 12 amino acids. Between the trimmed V and J ends, which lost 5 bases and 5 bases, there was a span of 9 bases. The CDR3 sequence is CASSQGRTEAFF. CDR3 in DNA: TGTGCCAGCAGTCAAGGGAGGACTGAAGCTTTCTTT.

The chain has TRBV4-3 and TRBJ2-7; 8 bases line up with TRBD2. V lost 0 bases to trimming and J lost 2 bases; unmatched junction nucleotides: 6. This CDR3 has 16 residues. Germline CDR1 is LGHNA and CDR2 is YSLEER. The CDR3: CASSQDRAGGAYEQYF. The CDR3 region has the DNA TGCGCCAGCAGCCAAGATAGGGCGGGAGGTGCCTACGAGCAGTACTTC.

The sample holds many counts of this clonotype. The chain carries TRBV7-2 and TRBJ2-7; TRBD2 agrees at 13 bases. Germline V CDR1 and CDR2: SGHTA, FQGNSA. J lost 3 bases, V lost 3 bases, and 2 bases had no gene match. This CDR3 has 15 amino acids. The DNA of the CDR3 is TGTGCCAGCAGCTTGGGACTAGCGGGATTCTACGAGCAGTACTTC. It specifies CASSLGLAGFYEQYF.